The 32 T cell receptor beta chains presented below share a single source sample, sequenced in a study of blood T cell repertoires in COVID-19. Only in-frame clones appear in the TCRdb table, and some are missing; sequencing was by immunoSEQ multiplex PCR. Here the sample spans under 150,000 clones, around nine tenths being singletons. The sequenced sample was peripheral blood. The receptors originated from a middle-aged woman with acute or convalescent COVID-19.

The chain combines TRBV7-2 with TRBJ2-7; 12 nucleotides agree with TRBD2. The V gene's germline CDR1 is SGHTA and CDR2 FQGNSA. This CDR3 is built from 15 residues. The trim removed 5 bases at V and 0 bases at J, leaving 2 bases unmatched. The CDR3 sequence: CASSTLAGGSYEQYF. CDR3 in DNA: TGTGCCAGCAGCACACTAGCGGGAGGCTCCTACGAGCAGTACTTC.

The chain carries TRBV6-2 or TRBV6-3 and TRBJ2-1; no clear D. CDR1 and CDR2 from the germline V gene are MNHEY and SVGEGT. The CDR3 length is 12 residues. The V end lost 3 bases, the J end lost 8 bases, and 8 bases lay between the germline ends. As DNA, the CDR3 is TGTGCCAGCAGTTATCGCGCGGATGAGCAGTTCTTC. Translation gives CASSYRADEQFF.

The chain joins TRBV7-3 to TRBJ1-2; D uncertain. CDR1 is SGHTA, CDR2 FQGTGA, per germline. Trimming left V 5 bases short and J 10 bases short, with 20 bases between. There are 14 residues in the CDR3. The CDR3 here is CASSLSPVTGDYTF. Written as DNA, the CDR3 is TGTGCCAGCAGCCTATCACCGGTTACCGGGGACTACACCTTC. The full variable domain, in which reference TRBV7-3 and TRBJ1-2 provide the parts outside the CDR3, is GAGVSQTPSNKVTEKGKYVELRCDPISGHTALYWYRQSLGQGPEFLIYFQGTGAADDSGLPNDRFFAVRPEGSVSTLKIQRTERGDSAVYLCASSLSPVTGDYTFGSGTRLTVV.

The chain employs TRBV9 and TRBJ2-2; D not resolved. The V gene's germline CDR1 is SGDLS and CDR2 YYNGEE. The CDR3 covers 15 residues. V was trimmed by 3 bases and J by 3 bases, leaving 12 bases between them. The CDR3 nucleotides are TGTGCCAGCAGCGCGGAGAATGGGTACACCGGGGAGCTGTTTTTT. Encoded protein: CASSAENGYTGELFF.

The genes are TRBV19 and TRBJ2-3; 15 bases are a match to TRBD2. CDR3 length: 17 amino acids. Germline V gene data show CDR1 as LNHDA and CDR2 as SQIVND (reference sequence). V lost 6 bases and J lost 5; bases outside the gene matches: 9. CDR3 region: CASSRGTSGGPGDTQYF. The CDR3 nucleotides read TGTGCCAGTAGCAGAGGGACTAGCGGGGGGCCGGGAGATACGCAGTATTTT.

The chain has TRBV3-1 (or the pseudogene TRBV3-2) and TRBJ1-5, with 7 nucleotides matching TRBD1. Germline CDR1 reads LGHDT; CDR2 reads YNNKEL (reference sequence). The CDR3 covers 15 residues. The junction had 9 bases not matched to a gene; V was cut back by 0 bases and J by 10 bases. In nucleotides, the CDR3 is TGTGCCAGCAGCCAAGATACCAGGACAGGCCCACCCCAGCATTTT. It is translated as CASSQDTRTGPPQHF.

V usage is TRBV2 and J usage is TRBJ1-4; D gene uncertain. The CDR3 runs to 13 residues. CDR1 is SNHLY, CDR2 FYNNEI, per germline. V lost 8 bases, J lost 8 bases, and 15 bases lay in between. As DNA, the CDR3 is TGTGCCAGCTTCCGGGAAAGCGGGGAAAAACTGTTTTTT. This gives the protein CASFRESGEKLFF.

This chain joins TRBV5-6 and TRBJ1-6, with 7 nucleotides matching TRBD1. Germline V gene data show CDR1 as SGHDT and CDR2 as YYEEEE. The CDR3 runs 14 residues. The junction had 4 bases not matched to a gene; V was cut back by 3 bases and J by 7 bases. CDR3 coding DNA: TGTGCCAGCAGCTGGCGGGACAGCAATTCACCCCTCCACTTT. It codes for CASSWRDSNSPLHF.

The rearrangement links TRBV7-3 to TRBJ2-2; no clear D gene. V was trimmed by 4 bases and J by 2 bases, leaving 8 bases between them. The germline CDR1 and CDR2 sequences are SGHTA and FQGTGA. This CDR3 has 14 amino acids. The CDR3 bases are TGTGCCAGCAGCTCGTTACTTAACACCGGGGAGCTGTTTTTT. Translating gives CASSSLLNTGELFF.

The chain links TRBV2 to TRBJ1-3; D is undetermined. This CDR3 comprises 14 residues. Germline CDR1 reads SNHLY; CDR2 reads FYNNEI. Deletions cut 7 bases from V and 0 bases from J, with 10 bases between. The CDR3 here is CASIPPNSGNTIYF. The DNA for the CDR3 is TGTGCCAGCATTCCCCCTAACTCTGGAAACACCATATATTTT.

The V gene is TRBV4-3, the J gene TRBJ1-2; D gene unclear. Germline CDR1 is LGHNA and CDR2 is YSLEER. V was shortened by 1 base and J by 3 bases, with 12 bases between the two germline ends. The CDR3 extends over 15 amino acids. CDR3: CASSQGRGRHYGYTF. In DNA form, the CDR3 reads TGCGCCAGCAGCCAAGGAAGAGGGAGGCACTATGGCTACACCTTC.

The chain has TRBV10-2 and TRBJ2-1, with 8 bases lining up with TRBD1. CDR3 size: 15 residues. J was trimmed by 7 bases and V by 6 bases; bases with no gene match: 11. CDR1 WSHSY and CDR2 SAAADI come from the germline V gene. Written as DNA, the CDR3 is TGCGCCAGCAGCAAGCCGGACAGGGTATTAAATGAGCAGTTCTTC. This encodes CASSKPDRVLNEQFF.

The gene calls are TRBV27 and TRBJ2-7, with 9 bases matching TRBD2. The CDR3 loop spans 17 amino acids. The germline V gene has CDR1 MNHEY and CDR2 SMNVEV (reference sequence). Unmatched junction bases numbered 15, after V lost 3 bases and J lost 6 bases. CDR3 in DNA: TGTGCCAGCAGTTTTCGAGGTCCCAAGCGGGAGGCCGGCGAGCAGTACTTC. Protein: CASSFRGPKREAGEQYF.

This chain links TRBV4-2 with TRBJ1-5; D is undetermined. V was pared by 0 bases and J by 7 bases, with 19 bases between. The CDR3 has 17 residues. The V gene's germline CDR1 is LGHNA and CDR2 YNFKEQ. The CDR3 region has the DNA TGTGCCAGCAGCCAAGATGGAGGGAAGGGCATCGGGCAGCCCCAGCATTTT. Its protein product is CASSQDGGKGIGQPQHF.

This chain connects TRBV3-1 (or the pseudogene TRBV3-2) to TRBJ1-1; D remains unclear. The CDR3 extends over 14 amino acids. Trimming removed 3 bases from V and 6 bases from J, with 14 bases in between. Germline V gene data show CDR1 as LGHDT and CDR2 as YNNKEL (reference sequence). The CDR3 sequence is CASSHGLIMAEAFF. The DNA for the CDR3 is TGTGCCAGCAGCCATGGACTTATAATGGCTGAAGCTTTCTTT.

This clone has a single count. The chain recombines TRBV7-6 with TRBJ2-3; weak D call: TRBD1 (5 bases). Trimming pared 4 bases from V and 3 bases from J, leaving 23 bases between. The germline V gene has CDR1 SGHVS and CDR2 FNYEAQ. The CDR3 spans 18 residues. The CDR3 DNA is TGTGCCAGCAGCTCCGAACCCCAGGGCGAATGGGCTACAGATACGCAGTATTTT. Its translation: CASSSEPQGEWATDTQYF.

The CDR3 reads CASRSRDRGPWNGYTF. The CDR3 DNA follows: TGTGCCAGCAGATCTCGGGACAGGGGCCCCTGGAATGGCTACACCTTC. The chain uses TRBV27 and TRBJ1-2; 10 positions match TRBD1. The V segment lost 6 bases and the J segment 6 bases; nucleotides outside the gene matches: 13. Per germline, CDR1 MNHEY and CDR2 SMNVEV (reference sequence). The CDR3 runs to 16 residues.

The chain combines TRBV29-1 with TRBJ2-7; perhaps TRBD2 as D (6 bases). The CDR3 totals 12 residues. CDR1 SQVTM and CDR2 ANQGSEA come from the germline V gene. Trimming stripped 4 bases from V and 4 bases from J, with 11 bases between. DNA of the CDR3: TGCAGCGTTGGAACGGGGGTTTACGAGCAGTACTTC. It is translated as CSVGTGVYEQYF.

This rearrangement joins TRBV4-1 to TRBJ2-5; 10 bases match TRBD2. J gave up 3 bases and V 1 base, and 8 bases lay outside the gene matches. The CDR3 runs to 17 residues. The germline gives CDR1 MGHRA, CDR2 YSYEKL. The CDR3 is CASSQVPDLAGEETQYF. The CDR3 DNA reads TGCGCCAGCAGCCAAGTCCCCGACCTAGCGGGAGAAGAGACCCAGTACTTC.

The chain carries TRBV5-1 and TRBJ2-2, with 8 bases identical to TRBD2. Trimming cost V 3 bases and J 5 bases; bases outside gene matches: 3. Germline V gene lookup returns CDR1 SGHRS and CDR2 YFSETQ. CDR3 length: 14 amino acids. The CDR3 region has the DNA TGCGCCAGCAGCTCAGCGGGGGTGACCGGGGAGCTGTTTTTT. This codes for CASSSAGVTGELFF.

The chain couples TRBV7-2 to TRBJ2-7; no definite D call. Looked up from germline, CDR1 is SGHTA and CDR2 is FQGNSA. The CDR3 has 13 amino acids. The V end was cut by 1 base, the J end by 6 bases, with 10 bases between. CDR3 residues: CASSLVANGEQYF. The CDR3, as DNA: TGTGCCAGCAGCTTAGTTGCTAATGGCGAGCAGTACTTC. Drawing the rest from reference TRBV7-2 and TRBJ2-7, the complete variable domain is GAGVSQSPSNKVTEKGKDVELRCDPISGHTALYWYRQSLGQGLEFLIYFQGNSAPDKSGLPSDRFSAERTGGSVSTLTIQRTQQEDSAVYLCASSLVANGEQYFGPGTRLTVT.

The rearrangement uses TRBV11-3 and TRBJ2-7, with a tentative D call TRBD1 (6 bases). Trimming stripped 5 bases from V and 2 bases from J, with 13 bases between. Germline V lookup: CDR1 SGHNT, CDR2 YENEEA. There are 14 residues in the CDR3. CDR3 nucleotide sequence: TGTGCCAGCAGCCCCCCGGACAGAGCCTACGAGCAGTACTTC. Translation gives CASSPPDRAYEQYF.

The chain has TRBV7-8 and TRBJ1-1; D gene ambiguous. V gave up 8 bases and J gave up 2 bases, with 12 bases separating them. Germline V gene data show CDR1 as SGHVS and CDR2 as FQNEAQ. This CDR3 region has 13 residues. CDR3 region: CASARAPNTEAFF. The CDR3 region has the DNA TGTGCCAGCGCGAGGGCACCCAACACTGAAGCTTTCTTT.

The J gene is TRBJ2-3, the V gene TRBV27, with 8 nucleotides matching TRBD2. V dropped 2 bases and J dropped 2; count of bases not matched to a gene: 6. Germline loops: CDR1 MNHEY, CDR2 SMNVEV (reference sequence). The CDR3 is 16 amino acids. The DNA for the CDR3 is TGTGCCAGCAGTTTAGCGGGACTAGGACCCACAGATACGCAGTATTTT. Its translation: CASSLAGLGPTDTQYF.

The rearrangement links TRBV3-1 (or the pseudogene TRBV3-2) to TRBJ1-1; no definite D call. The CDR3 has 12 amino acids. V dropped 3 bases and J dropped 4 bases, with 6 bases sitting between them. Germline V gene sequence: CDR1 LGHDT, CDR2 YNNKEL (reference sequence). The CDR3 spells CASSHKITEAFF. The CDR3 coding sequence is TGTGCCAGCAGCCACAAAATCACTGAAGCTTTCTTT.

This rearrangement joins TRBV5-4 to TRBJ1-2; a weak D match, TRBD1 (6 bases). V lost 0 bases and J lost 6, with 9 bases in between. The germline V gene has CDR1 SGHNT and CDR2 YYREEE (reference sequence). The CDR3 is made up of 13 amino acids. In nucleotides, the CDR3 is TGTGCCAGCAGCTTGGGACAGGATCATGGCTACACCTTC. Translated, it gives CASSLGQDHGYTF.

This clone showed up just a few times. This sequence joins TRBV30 and TRBJ2-5, with TRBD2 matching over 9 bases. J was trimmed by 5 bases and V by 0 bases; bases with no gene match: 10. Germline assignment: CDR1 GTSNPN and CDR2 SVGIG (reference sequence). The CDR3 runs 16 residues. In DNA form, the CDR3 reads TGTGCCTGGAGTGTGGGAGGTAGCGGGGGTTACGAGACCCAGTACTTC. Translation gives CAWSVGGSGGYETQYF. Using reference TRBV30 and TRBJ2-5 for the parts outside the CDR3, the full variable domain is SQTIHQWPATLVQPVGSPLSLECTVEGTSNPNLYWYRQAAGRGLQLLFYSVGIGQISSEVPQNLSASRPQDRQFILSSKKLLLSDSGFYLCAWSVGGSGGYETQYFGPGTRLLVL.

The gene calls are TRBV7-9 and TRBJ1-4, with 7 bases that match TRBD1. The V gene's germline CDR1 is SEHNR and CDR2 FQNEAQ (reference sequence). The CDR3 spans 14 residues. Losses at the gene ends were 5 bases for V and 5 bases for J; bases not matched to a gene: 5. For the CDR3, the DNA is TGTGCCAGCAGCAGGGACAGCTGGAATGAAAAACTGTTTTTT. Amino acid sequence: CASSRDSWNEKLFF.

This chain joins TRBV18 and TRBJ1-2; TRBD1 matches at 8 bases. The V gene's germline CDR1 is KGHSH and CDR2 LQKENI. CDR3 length: 14 residues. The J segment lost 10 bases and the V segment lost 0 bases, leaving 7 bases of the junction unmatched. The CDR3 bases are TGTGCCAGCTCACCACCGACAGGGGAGGCAACCTACACCTTC. Translated: CASSPPTGEATYTF.

V gene TRBV30 combines with J gene TRBJ2-7, with 10 bases identical to TRBD1. Germline V CDR1 and CDR2: GTSNPN, SVGIG (reference sequence). This CDR3 is 12 amino acids long. The ends lost 6 bases at V and 5 bases at J; junction bases unmatched: 4. In DNA, the CDR3 is TGTGCCTGCCGGGACAGGGGTCACGAGCAGTACTTC. Its protein is CACRDRGHEQYF.

This clone appeared a few times. This chain joins TRBV6-4 and TRBJ2-3; maybe TRBD2 (6 bases). CDR1 is MRHNA, CDR2 SNTAGT, per germline. The CDR3 extends over 15 amino acids. Trimming stripped 0 bases from V and 4 bases from J, with 11 bases between. The CDR3 sequence: CASSDSGTGPDTQYF. The DNA for the CDR3 is TGTGCCAGCAGTGACTCGGGGACTGGCCCAGATACGCAGTATTTT.

Comment on this clone: A read error may account for a junction end that differs from germline. At the DNA level, this CDR3 is encoded by other sequences in the same sample as well. The rearrangement joins TRBV6-1 to TRBJ1-5; D gene ambiguous. CDR1 MNHNS and CDR2 SASEGT come from the germline V gene. CDR3 length equals 14 residues. The CDR3 region has the DNA TGTGCCAGCAGGGAAGATTATAGCAATCAGCCCCAGCATTTT. The encoded protein is CASREDYSNQPQHF.